This entry features one T cell receptor beta chain sequence. These data come from a study of CD8 T cells in Susac syndrome. Peripheral blood CD8+ and CD4+ T cells were profiled by TCR beta sequencing. Random hexamers served to reverse transcribe about 0.5 to 1 ug RNA. Across 54 Vbeta and 13 Jbeta, immunoSEQ multiplex PCR amplified TCR beta CDR3. MiXCR, applied by TCRdb to the immunoSEQ multiplex PCR reads, yields one record per CDR3 protein. The sample records approximately 110,000 distinct CDR3 sequences, around 94% being singletons. The TCR comes from a human donor in good health. Sequenced sample: CD4+ T cells from PBMCs.

DNA for the CDR3: TGTGCCAGCAGGACAGAACCGAACACTGAAGCTTTCTTT. Its translation is CASRTEPNTEAFF. The genes are TRBV6-6 and TRBJ1-1; a possible D gene is TRBD1 (5 bases). The germline V and J ends were trimmed by 6 bases and 1 base, with 9 bases remaining between them. This CDR3 is built from 13 residues. Germline V gene data show CDR1 as MNHNY and CDR2 as SVGAGI (reference sequence).